The 6 T cell receptor beta chains in this list originate from one sample, sequenced in a study of CXCR3-negative and CXCR3-positive naive CD8 T cells. UMI-labeled 5' RACE TRB cDNA libraries were prepared from the cells. TCRdb reanalyzed the 5' RACE reads and collapses them to one entry per CDR3 protein, without DNA. The sample table sets out some 130,000 distinct CDR3 sequences. Sequencing input: naive CXCR3- CD8+ T cells from blood. Subset denoted: CD45RO-CCR7+CD27+CD95- naive CD8+ T cells lacking CXCR3 (TNR3-). The receptors stem from a human donor in good health. Some clones in this sample may be carry-over from other donors' samples.

CDR3 region: CASSLMTGAQNTEAFF. The V and J genes are TRBV28 and TRBJ1-1; TCRdb's D gene call, TRBD1, goes unchecked for lack of DNA. The CDR3 consists of 16 residues. The germline V gene encodes CDR1 MDHEN and CDR2 SYDVKM.

This sequence joins TRBV7-7 and TRBJ1-5. Germline V gene lookup returns CDR1 SSHAT and CDR2 FNYEAQ (reference sequence). CDR3 length: 15 amino acids. Here the CDR3 reads CASSLVGDSNQPQHF. The whole variable domain, remainder taken from reference TRBV7-7 and TRBJ1-5, is GAGVSQSPRYKVTKRGQDVTLRCDPISSHATLYWYQQALGQGPEFLTYFNYEAQPDKSGLPSDRFSAERPEGSISTLTIQRTEQRDSAMYRCASSLVGDSNQPQHFGDGTRLSIL.

The genes are TRBV5-1 and TRBJ1-1. The germline V gene encodes CDR1 SGHRS and CDR2 YFSETQ. CDR3 size: 14 residues. CDR3: CASSLEPVNTEAFF.

This rearrangement joins TRBV12-3 or TRBV12-4 to TRBJ2-1. This CDR3 comprises 14 residues. CDR3 residues: CASSLHLSYNEQFF.

The V and J genes are TRBV15 and TRBJ2-7. The CDR3 is 14 amino acids. Germline assignment: CDR1 LNHNV and CDR2 YYDKDF (reference sequence). The CDR3 loop reads CATRDDRGSYEQYF.

The J gene is TRBJ1-1, the V gene TRBV19. The CDR3 is made up of 16 amino acids. Germline-derived CDR1 and CDR2 are LNHDA and SQIVND (reference sequence). The CDR3 loop is CASSMGQRSLNTEAFF.